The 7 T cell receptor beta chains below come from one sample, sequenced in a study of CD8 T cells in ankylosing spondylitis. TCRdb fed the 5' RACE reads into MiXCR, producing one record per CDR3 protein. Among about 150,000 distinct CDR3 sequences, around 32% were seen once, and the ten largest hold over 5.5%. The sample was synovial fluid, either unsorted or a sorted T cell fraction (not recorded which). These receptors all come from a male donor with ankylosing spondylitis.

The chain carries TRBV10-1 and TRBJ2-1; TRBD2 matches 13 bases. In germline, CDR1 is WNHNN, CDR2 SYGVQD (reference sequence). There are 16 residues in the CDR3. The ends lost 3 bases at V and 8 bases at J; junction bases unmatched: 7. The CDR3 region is CASSDPTSGGLDEQFF. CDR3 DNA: TGCGCCAGCAGTGATCCGACTAGCGGGGGGCTTGATGAGCAGTTCTTC.

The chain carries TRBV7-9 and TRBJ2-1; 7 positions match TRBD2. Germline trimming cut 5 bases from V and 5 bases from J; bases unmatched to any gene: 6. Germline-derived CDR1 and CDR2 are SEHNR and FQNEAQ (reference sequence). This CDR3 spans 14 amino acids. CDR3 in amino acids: CASSAGTTHNEQFF. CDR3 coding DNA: TGTGCCAGCAGCGCCGGGACTACTCACAATGAGCAGTTCTTC. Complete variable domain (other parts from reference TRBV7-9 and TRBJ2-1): DTGVSQNPRHKITKRGQNVTFRCDPISEHNRLYWYRQTLGQGPEFLTYFQNEAQLEKSRLLSDRFSAERPKGSFSTLEIQRTEQGDSAMYLCASSAGTTHNEQFFGPGTRLTVL.

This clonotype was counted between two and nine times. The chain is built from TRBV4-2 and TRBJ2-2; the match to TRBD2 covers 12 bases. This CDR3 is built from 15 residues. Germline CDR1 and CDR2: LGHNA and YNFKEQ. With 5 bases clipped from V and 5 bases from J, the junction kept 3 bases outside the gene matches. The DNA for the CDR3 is TGTGCCAGCAGCAAACTAGCGGGAGGTACCGGGGAGCTGTTTTTT. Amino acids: CASSKLAGGTGELFF.

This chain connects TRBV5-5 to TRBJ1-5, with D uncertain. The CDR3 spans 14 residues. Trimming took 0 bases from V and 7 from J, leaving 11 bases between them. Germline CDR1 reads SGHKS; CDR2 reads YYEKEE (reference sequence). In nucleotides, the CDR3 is TGTGCCAGCAGCTTGGCCTGGGGAGTACAGCCCCAGCATTTT. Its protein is CASSLAWGVQPQHF. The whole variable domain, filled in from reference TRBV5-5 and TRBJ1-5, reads DAGVTQSPTHLIKTRGQQVTLRCSPISGHKSVSWYQQVLGQGPQFIFQYYEKEERGRGNFPDRFSARQFPNYSSELNVNALLLGDSALYLCASSLAWGVQPQHFGDGTRLSIL.

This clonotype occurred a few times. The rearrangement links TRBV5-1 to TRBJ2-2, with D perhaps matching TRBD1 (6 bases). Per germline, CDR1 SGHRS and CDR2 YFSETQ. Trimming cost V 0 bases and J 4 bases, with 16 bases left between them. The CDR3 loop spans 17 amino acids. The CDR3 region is CASSLGHRDKTTGELFF. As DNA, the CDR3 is TGCGCCAGCAGCTTGGGTCACCGGGACAAAACCACCGGGGAGCTGTTTTTT.

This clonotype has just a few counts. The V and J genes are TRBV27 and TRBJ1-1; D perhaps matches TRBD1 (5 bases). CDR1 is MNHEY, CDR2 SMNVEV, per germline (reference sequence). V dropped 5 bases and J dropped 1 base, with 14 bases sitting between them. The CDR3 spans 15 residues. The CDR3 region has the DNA TGTGCCAGCAGTGACCCCCGGGGGTGGAACACTGAAGCTTTCTTT. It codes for CASSDPRGWNTEAFF.

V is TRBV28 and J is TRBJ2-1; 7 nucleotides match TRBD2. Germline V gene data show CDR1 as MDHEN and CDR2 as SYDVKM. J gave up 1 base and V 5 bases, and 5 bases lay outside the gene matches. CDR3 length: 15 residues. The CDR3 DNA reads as TGTGCCAGCAGTGTACTAGCGAATTCCTACAATGAGCAGTTCTTC. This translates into CASSVLANSYNEQFF.